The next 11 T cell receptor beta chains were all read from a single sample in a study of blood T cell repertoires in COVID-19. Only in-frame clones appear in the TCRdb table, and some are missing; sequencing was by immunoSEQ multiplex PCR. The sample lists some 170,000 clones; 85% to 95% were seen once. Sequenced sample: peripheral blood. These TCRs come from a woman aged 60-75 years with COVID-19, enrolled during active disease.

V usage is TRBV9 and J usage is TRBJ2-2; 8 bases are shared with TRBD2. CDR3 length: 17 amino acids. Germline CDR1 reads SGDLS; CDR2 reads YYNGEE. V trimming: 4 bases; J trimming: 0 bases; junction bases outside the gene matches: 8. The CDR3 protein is CASSPRGGTANTGELFF. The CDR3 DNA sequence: TGTGCCAGCAGCCCCCGCGGGGGGACCGCGAACACCGGGGAGCTGTTTTTT.

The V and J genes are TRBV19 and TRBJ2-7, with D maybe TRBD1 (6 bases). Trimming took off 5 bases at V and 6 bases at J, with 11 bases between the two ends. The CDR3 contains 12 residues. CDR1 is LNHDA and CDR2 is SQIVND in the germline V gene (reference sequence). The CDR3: CASSGRGREQYF. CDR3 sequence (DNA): TGTGCCAGTAGTGGCAGGGGCCGCGAGCAGTACTTC. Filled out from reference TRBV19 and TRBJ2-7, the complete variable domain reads DGGITQSPKYLFRKEGQNVTLSCEQNLNHDAMYWYRQDPGQGLRLIYYSQIVNDFQKGDIAEGYSVSREKKESFPLTVTSAQKNPTAFYLCASSGRGREQYFGPGTRLTVT.

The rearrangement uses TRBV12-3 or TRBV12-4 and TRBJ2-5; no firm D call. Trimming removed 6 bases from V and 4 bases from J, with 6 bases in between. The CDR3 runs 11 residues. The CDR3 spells CASSYAETQYF. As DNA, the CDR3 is TGTGCCAGCAGCTATGCAGAGACCCAGTACTTC.

In DNA, the CDR3 is TGTGCCAGCAGCTTAGAAGCGGGGGAGGCCAAAAACATTCAGTACTTC. It translates to CASSLEAGEAKNIQYF. This chain links TRBV7-2 with TRBJ2-4, with 8 nucleotides matching TRBD2. Unmatched junction bases numbered 3, after V lost 1 base and J lost 1 base. Per the germline V gene, CDR1 is SGHTA and CDR2 is FQGNSA. There are 16 residues in the CDR3.

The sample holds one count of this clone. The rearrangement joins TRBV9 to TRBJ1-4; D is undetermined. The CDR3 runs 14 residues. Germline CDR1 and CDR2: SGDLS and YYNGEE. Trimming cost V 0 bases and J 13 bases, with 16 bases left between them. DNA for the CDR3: TGTGCCAGCAGCGTAGAAGGCCGTAACGGGATACTGTTTTTT. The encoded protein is CASSVEGRNGILFF.

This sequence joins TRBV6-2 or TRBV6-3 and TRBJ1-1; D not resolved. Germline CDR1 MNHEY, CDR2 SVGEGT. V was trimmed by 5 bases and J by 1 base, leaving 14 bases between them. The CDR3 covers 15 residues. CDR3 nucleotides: TGTGCCAGCAGTCCCTGGGAGGGTAAGAACACTGAAGCTTTCTTT. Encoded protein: CASSPWEGKNTEAFF.

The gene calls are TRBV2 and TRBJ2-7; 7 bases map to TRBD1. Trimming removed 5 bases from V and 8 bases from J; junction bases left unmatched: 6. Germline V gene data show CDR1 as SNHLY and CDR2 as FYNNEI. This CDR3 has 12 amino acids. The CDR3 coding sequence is TGTGCCAGCAGTACCCAAGGGGGCAAGCAGTACTTC. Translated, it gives CASSTQGGKQYF.

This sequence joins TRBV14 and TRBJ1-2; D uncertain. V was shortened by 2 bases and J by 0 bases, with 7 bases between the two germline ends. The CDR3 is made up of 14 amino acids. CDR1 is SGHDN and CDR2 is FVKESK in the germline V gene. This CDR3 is CASSQHSPNYGYTF. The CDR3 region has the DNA TGTGCCAGCAGCCAACACAGTCCTAACTATGGCTACACCTTC.

For the CDR3, the DNA is TGTGCTAGTGGTCCCAGAGGGAGTATGAACACTGAAGCTTTCTTT. Protein product: CASGPRGSMNTEAFF. This rearrangement joins TRBV12-5 to TRBJ1-1; D remains unclear. V dropped 5 bases and J dropped 0 bases, with 13 bases sitting between them. The CDR3 consists of 15 residues. Germline V gives CDR1 LGHNT, CDR2 FRNRAP.

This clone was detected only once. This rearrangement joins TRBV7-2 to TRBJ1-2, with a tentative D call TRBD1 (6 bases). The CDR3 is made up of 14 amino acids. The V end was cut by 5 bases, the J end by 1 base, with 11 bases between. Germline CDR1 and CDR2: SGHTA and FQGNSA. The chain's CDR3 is CASSPGQFNYGYTF. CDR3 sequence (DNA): TGTGCCAGCAGCCCCGGACAGTTTAACTATGGCTACACCTTC.

CDR3 amino acids: CASSEIEDRLHGYTF. The CDR3 DNA is TGTGCCAGCAGTGAAATAGAGGACAGGCTGCATGGCTACACCTTC. The rearrangement links TRBV25-1 to TRBJ1-2; the match to TRBD1 covers 7 bases. The V gene end was trimmed by 2 bases and the J gene end by 6 bases; junction bases not matched to a gene: 9. The length of the CDR3 is 15 residues. CDR1 is MGHDK and CDR2 is SYGVNS in the germline V gene.